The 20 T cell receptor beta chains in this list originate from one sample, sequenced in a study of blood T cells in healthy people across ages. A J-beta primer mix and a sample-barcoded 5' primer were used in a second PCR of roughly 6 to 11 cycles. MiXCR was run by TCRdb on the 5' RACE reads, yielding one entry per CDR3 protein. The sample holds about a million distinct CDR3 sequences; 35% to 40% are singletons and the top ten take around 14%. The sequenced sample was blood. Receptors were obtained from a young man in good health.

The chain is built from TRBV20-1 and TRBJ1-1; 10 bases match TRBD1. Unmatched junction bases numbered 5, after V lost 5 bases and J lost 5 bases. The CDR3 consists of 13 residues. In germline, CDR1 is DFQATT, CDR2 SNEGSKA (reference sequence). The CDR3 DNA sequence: TGCAGTGCTGAAGGACAGGGGGGAACTGAAGCTTTCTTT. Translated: CSAEGQGGTEAFF.

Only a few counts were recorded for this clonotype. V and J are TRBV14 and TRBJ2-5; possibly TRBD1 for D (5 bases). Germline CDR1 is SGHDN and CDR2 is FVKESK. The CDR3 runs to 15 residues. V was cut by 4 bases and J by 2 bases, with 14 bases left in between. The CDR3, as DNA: TGTGCCAGCAGCCCTCACAGGAGCCGGCAAGAGACCCAGTACTTC. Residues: CASSPHRSRQETQYF.

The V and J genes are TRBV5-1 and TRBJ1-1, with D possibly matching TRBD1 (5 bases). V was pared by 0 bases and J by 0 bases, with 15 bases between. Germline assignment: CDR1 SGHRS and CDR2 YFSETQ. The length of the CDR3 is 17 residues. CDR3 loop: CASSLVSGTTMNTEAFF. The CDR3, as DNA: TGCGCCAGCAGCTTGGTATCAGGGACCACCATGAACACTGAAGCTTTCTTT.

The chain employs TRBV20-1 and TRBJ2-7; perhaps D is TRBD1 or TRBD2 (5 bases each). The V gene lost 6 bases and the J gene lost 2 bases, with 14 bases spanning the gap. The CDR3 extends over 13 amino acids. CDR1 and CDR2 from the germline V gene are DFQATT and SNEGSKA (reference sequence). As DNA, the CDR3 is TGCAGTGCCCGGGGACGTGAAACCTACGAGCAGTACTTC. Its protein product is CSARGRETYEQYF.

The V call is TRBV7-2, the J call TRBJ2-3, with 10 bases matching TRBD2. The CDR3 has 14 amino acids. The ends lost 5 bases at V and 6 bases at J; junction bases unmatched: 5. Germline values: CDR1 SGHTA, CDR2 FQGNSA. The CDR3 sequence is CASSPGTSEDTQYF. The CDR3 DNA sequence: TGTGCCAGCAGCCCTGGGACTAGCGAGGATACGCAGTATTTT.

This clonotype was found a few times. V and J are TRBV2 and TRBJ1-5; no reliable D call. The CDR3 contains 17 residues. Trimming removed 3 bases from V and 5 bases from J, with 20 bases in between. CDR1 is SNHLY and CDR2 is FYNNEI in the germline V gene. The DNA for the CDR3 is TGTGCCAGCAGTGACCCTCCGACACTTCTGCAGGATCAGCCCCAGCATTTT. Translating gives CASSDPPTLLQDQPQHF.

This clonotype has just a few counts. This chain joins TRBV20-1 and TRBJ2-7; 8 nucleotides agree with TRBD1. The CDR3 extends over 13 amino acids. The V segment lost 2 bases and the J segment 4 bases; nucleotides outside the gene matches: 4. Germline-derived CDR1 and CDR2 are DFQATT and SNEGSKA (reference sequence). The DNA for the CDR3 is TGCAGTGCTAGAAAGACAGGGGTGTACGAGCAGTACTTC. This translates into CSARKTGVYEQYF.

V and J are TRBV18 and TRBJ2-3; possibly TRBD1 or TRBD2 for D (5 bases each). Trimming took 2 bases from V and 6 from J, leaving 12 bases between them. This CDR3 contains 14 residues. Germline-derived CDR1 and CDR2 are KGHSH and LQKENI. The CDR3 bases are TGTGCCAGCTCACCATCTAGCAGGGTCGATACGCAGTATTTT. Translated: CASSPSSRVDTQYF.

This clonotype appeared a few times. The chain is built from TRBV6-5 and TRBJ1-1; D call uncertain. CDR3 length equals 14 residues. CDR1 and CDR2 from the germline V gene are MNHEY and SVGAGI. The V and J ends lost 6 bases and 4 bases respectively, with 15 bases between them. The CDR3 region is CASRPGSWVTEAFF. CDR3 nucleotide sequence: TGTGCCAGCAGGCCAGGTTCATGGGTCACTGAAGCTTTCTTT.

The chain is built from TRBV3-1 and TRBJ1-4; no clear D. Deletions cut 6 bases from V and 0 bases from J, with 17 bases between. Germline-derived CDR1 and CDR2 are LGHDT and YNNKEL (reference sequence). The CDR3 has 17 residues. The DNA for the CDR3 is TGTGCCAGCAGTCGGCCTGCAGAGGTTGCAACTAATGAAAAACTGTTTTTT. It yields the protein CASSRPAEVATNEKLFF.

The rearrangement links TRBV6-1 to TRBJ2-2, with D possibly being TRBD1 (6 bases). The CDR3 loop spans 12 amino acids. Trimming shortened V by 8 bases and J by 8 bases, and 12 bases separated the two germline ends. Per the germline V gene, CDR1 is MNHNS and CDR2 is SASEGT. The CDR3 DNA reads TGTGCCAGCGGACTCAGGGGAGGGGAGCTGTTTTTT. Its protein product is CASGLRGGELFF.

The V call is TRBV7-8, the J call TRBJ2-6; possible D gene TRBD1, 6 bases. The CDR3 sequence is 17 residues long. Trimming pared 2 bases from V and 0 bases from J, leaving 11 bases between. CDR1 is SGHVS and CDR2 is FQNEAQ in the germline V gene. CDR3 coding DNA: TGTGCCAGCAGCTTATGGACAGAGAGCTCTGGGGCCAACGTCCTGACTTTC. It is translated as CASSLWTESSGANVLTF.

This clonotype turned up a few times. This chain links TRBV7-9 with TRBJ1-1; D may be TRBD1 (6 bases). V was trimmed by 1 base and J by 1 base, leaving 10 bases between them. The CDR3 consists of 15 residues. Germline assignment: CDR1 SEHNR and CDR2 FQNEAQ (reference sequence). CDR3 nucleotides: TGTGCCAGCAGCTTAGGCGCGGGGGCGAACACTGAAGCTTTCTTT. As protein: CASSLGAGANTEAFF. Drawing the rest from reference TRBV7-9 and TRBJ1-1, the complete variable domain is DTGVSQNPRHKITKRGQNVTFRCDPISEHNRLYWYRQTLGQGPEFLTYFQNEAQLEKSRLLSDRFSAERPKGSFSTLEIQRTEQGDSAMYLCASSLGAGANTEAFFGQGTRLTVV.

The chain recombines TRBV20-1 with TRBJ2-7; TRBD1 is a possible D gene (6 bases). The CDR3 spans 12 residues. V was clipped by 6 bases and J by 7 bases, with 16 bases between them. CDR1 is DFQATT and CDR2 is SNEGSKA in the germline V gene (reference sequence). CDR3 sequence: CSAEGHGYEQYF. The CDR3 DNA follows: TGCAGTGCCGAGGGACATGGTTATGAGCAGTACTTC.

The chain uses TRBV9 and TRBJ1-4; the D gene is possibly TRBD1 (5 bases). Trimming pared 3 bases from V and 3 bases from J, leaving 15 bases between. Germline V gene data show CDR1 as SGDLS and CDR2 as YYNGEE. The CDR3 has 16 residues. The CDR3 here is CASSAGGWDPNEKLFF. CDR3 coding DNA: TGTGCCAGCAGCGCCGGGGGTTGGGACCCTAATGAAAAACTGTTTTTT.

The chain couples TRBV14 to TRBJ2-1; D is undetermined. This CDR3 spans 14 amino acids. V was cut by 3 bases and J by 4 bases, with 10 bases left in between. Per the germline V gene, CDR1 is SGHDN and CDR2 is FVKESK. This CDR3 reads CASSQASRYNEQFF. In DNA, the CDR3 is TGTGCCAGCAGCCAGGCCTCGAGGTACAATGAGCAGTTCTTC.

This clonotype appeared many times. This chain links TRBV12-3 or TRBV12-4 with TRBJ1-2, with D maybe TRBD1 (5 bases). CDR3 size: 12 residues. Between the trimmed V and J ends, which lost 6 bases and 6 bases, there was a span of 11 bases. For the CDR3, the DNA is TGTGCCAGCAGGCAGGGTACCCATGGCTACACCTTC. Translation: CASRQGTHGYTF.

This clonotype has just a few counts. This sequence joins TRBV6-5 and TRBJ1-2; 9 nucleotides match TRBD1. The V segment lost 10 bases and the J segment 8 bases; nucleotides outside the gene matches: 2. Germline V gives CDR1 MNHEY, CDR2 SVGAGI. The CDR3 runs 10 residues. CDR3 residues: CAIGQGGYTF. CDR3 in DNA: TGTGCCATCGGACAGGGGGGCTACACCTTC.

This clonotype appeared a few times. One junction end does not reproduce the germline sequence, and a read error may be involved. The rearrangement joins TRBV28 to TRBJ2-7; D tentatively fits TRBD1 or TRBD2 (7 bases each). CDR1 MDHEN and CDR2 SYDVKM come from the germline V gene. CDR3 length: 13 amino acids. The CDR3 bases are TGTGCCAGCAGCTCAGGGGGGGACCCCGAGAAGTACTTC. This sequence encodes CASSSGGDPEKYF.

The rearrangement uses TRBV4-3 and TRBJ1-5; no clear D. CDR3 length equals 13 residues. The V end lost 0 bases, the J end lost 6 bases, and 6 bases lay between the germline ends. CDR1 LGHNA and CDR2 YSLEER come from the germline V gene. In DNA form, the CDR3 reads TGCGCCAGCAGCCAAGATCTTATTCAGCCCCAGCATTTT. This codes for CASSQDLIQPQHF.